This T cell receptor (beta chain) was sequenced for a study of T cells after yellow fever vaccination. General study results and limits: A small share of clonotypes appeared in both CD4 and CD8 compartments.

This clonotype was detected ten times or more. The antigen remains unidentified. TCRdb itself ran the 5' RACE reads through MiXCR, one entry per CDR3 protein. The table shows 150,000 to 200,000 distinct CDR3 sequences, with approximately 6.7% occurring only once. The clonotype originates from a man younger than 35 who received the YFV17D yellow fever vaccine. The starting material was CD4+ T cells sorted from PBMCs, obtained 4 to 6 days after the first yellow fever vaccination.

CDR3 sequence: CASSRGQGGYEQYF. CDR3 in DNA: TGTGCCAGCAGCCGGGGACAGGGAGGCTACGAGCAGTACTTC. The chain couples TRBV7-9 to TRBJ2-7, with TRBD1 matching over 9 bases. The CDR3 loop spans 14 amino acids. Per germline, CDR1 SEHNR and CDR2 FQNEAQ (reference sequence). J was trimmed by 3 bases and V by 5 bases; bases with no gene match: 5.